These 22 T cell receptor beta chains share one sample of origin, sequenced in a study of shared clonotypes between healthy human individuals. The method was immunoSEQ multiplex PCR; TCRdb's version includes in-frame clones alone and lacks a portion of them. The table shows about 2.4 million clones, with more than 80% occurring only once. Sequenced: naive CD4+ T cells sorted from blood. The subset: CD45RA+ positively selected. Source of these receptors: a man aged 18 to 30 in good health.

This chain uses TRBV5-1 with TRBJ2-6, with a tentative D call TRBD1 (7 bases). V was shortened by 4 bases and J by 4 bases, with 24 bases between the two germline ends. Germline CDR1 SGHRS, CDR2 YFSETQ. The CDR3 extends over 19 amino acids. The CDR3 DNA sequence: TGCGCCAGCAGCGGGAGGACAGGTGATTGGATGTCGGGGGCCAACGTCCTGACTTTC. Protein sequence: CASSGRTGDWMSGANVLTF.

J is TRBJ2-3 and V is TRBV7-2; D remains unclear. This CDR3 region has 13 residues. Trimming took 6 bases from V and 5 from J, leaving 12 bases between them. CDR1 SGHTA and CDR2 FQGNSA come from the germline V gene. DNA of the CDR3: TGTGCCAGCAGTACGTACTTGGGAGATACGCAGTATTTT. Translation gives CASSTYLGDTQYF.

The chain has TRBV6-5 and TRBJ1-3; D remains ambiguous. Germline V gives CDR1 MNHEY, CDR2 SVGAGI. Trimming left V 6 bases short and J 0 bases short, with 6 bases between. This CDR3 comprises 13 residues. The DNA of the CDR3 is TGTGCCAGCAGGAGTAACTCTGGAAACACCATATATTTT. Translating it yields CASRSNSGNTIYF.

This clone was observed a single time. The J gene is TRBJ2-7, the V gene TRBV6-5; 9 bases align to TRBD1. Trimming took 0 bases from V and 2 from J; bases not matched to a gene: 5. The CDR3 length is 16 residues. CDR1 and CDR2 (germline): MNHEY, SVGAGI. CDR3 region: CASSYSTRQGAYEQYF. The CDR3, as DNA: TGTGCCAGCAGTTACTCGACGCGACAGGGGGCCTACGAGCAGTACTTC.

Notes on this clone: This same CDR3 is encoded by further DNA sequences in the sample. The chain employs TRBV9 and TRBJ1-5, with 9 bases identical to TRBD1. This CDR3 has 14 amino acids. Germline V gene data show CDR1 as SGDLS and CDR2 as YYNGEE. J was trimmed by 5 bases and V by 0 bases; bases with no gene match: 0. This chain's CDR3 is CASSVGTGDQPQHF. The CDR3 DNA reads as TGTGCCAGCAGCGTAGGGACAGGGGATCAGCCCCAGCATTTT. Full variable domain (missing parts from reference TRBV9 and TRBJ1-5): DSGVTQTPKHLITATGQRVTLRCSPRSGDLSVYWYQQSLDQGLQFLIQYYNGEERAKGNILERFSAQQFPDLHSELNLSSLELGDSALYFCASSVGTGDQPQHFGDGTRLSIL.

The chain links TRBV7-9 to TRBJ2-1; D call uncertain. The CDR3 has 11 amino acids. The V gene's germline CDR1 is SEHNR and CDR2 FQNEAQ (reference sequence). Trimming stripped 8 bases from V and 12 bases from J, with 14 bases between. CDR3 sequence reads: CASSYTFLQFF. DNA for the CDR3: TGTGCCAGCTCATATACTTTTTTGCAGTTCTTC.

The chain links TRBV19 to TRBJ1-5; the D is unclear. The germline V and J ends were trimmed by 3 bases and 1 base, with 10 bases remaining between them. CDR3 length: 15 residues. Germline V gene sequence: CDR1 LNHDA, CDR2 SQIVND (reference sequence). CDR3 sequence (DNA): TGTGCCAGTAGTATGAAAGAGTTCAGCAATCAGCCCCAGCATTTT. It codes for CASSMKEFSNQPQHF. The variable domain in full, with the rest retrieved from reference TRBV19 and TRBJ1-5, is DGGITQSPKYLFRKEGQNVTLSCEQNLNHDAMYWYRQDPGQGLRLIYYSQIVNDFQKGDIAEGYSVSREKKESFPLTVTSAQKNPTAFYLCASSMKEFSNQPQHFGDGTRLSIL.

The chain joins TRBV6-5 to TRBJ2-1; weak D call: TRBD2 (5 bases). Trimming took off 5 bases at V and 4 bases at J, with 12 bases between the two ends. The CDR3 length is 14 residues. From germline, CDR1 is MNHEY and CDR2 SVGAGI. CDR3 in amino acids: CASSPGLVYNEQFF. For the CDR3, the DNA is TGTGCCAGCAGTCCAGGACTGGTATACAATGAGCAGTTCTTC.

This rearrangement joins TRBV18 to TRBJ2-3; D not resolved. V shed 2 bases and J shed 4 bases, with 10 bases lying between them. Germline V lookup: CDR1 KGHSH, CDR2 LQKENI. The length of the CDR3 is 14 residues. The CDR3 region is CASSPMGPADTQYF. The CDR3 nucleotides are TGTGCCAGCTCACCAATGGGCCCGGCAGATACGCAGTATTTT.

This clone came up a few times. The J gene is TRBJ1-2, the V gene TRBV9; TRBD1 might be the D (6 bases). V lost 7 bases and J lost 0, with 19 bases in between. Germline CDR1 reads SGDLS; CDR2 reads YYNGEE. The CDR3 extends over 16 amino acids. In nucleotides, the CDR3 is TGTGCCAGCTCCCCTCAGCCGGGACAAGCTAACTATGGCTACACCTTC. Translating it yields CASSPQPGQANYGYTF.

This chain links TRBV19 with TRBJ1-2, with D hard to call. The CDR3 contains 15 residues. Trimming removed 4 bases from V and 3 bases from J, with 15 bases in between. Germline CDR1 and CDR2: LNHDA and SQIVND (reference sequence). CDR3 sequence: CASSNIAGNDYGYTF. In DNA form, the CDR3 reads TGTGCCAGTAGTAACATCGCGGGAAACGACTATGGCTACACCTTC.

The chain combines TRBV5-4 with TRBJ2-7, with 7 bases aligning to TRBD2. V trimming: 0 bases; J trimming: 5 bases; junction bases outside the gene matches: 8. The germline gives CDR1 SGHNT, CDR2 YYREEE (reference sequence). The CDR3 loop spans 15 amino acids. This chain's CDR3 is CASSLGARGTNEQYF. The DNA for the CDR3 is TGTGCCAGCAGCTTGGGGGCCCGAGGGACTAACGAGCAGTACTTC.

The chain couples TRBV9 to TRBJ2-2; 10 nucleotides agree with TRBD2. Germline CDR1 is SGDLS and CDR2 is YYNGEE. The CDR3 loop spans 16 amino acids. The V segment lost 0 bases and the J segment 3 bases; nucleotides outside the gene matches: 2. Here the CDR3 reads CASSVGTSGYTGELFF. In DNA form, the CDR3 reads TGTGCCAGCAGCGTAGGGACTAGCGGATACACCGGGGAGCTGTTTTTT.

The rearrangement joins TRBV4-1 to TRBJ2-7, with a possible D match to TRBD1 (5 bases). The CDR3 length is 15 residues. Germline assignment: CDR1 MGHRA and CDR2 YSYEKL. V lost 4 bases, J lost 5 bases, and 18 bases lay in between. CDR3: CASSPTGAQANEQYF. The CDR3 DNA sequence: TGCGCCAGCAGCCCTACAGGCGCCCAGGCTAACGAGCAGTACTTC.

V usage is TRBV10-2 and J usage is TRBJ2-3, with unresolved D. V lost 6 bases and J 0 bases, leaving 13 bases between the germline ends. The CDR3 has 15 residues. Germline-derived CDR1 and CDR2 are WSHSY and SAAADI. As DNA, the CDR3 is TGCGCCAGCAGCTCTTCGCGGATTAGCACAGATACGCAGTATTTT. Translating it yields CASSSSRISTDTQYF.

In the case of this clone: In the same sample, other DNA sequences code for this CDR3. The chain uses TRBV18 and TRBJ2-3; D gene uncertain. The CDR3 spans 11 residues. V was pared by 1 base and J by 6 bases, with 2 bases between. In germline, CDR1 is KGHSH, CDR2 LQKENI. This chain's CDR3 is CASSPQDTQYF. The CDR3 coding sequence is TGTGCCAGCTCACCACAGGATACGCAGTATTTT.

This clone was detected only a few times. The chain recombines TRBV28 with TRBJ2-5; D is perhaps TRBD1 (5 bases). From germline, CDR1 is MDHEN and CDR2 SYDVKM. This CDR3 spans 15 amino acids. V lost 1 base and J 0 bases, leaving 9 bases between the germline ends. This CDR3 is CASSLLVDNQETQYF. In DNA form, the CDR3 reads TGTGCCAGCAGTTTATTGGTGGACAACCAAGAGACCCAGTACTTC.

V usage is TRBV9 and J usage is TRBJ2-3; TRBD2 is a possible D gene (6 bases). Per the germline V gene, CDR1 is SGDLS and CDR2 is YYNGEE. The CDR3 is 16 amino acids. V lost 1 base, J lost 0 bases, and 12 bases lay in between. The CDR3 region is CASSVQDYHSTDTQYF. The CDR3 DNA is TGTGCCAGCAGCGTACAGGACTACCATAGCACAGATACGCAGTATTTT.

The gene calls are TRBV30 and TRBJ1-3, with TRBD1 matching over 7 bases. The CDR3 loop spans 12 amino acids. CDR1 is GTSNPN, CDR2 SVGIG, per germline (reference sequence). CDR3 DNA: TGTGCTCAAGGGGGCAATGGAAACACCATATATTTT. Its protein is CAQGGNGNTIYF.

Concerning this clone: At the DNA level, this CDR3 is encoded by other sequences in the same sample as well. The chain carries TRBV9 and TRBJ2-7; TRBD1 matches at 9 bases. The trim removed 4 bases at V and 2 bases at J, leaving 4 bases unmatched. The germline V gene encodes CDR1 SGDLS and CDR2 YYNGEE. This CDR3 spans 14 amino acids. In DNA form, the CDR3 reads TGTGCCAGCAGCCCGGGACAGGGCCCCTACGAGCAGTACTTC. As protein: CASSPGQGPYEQYF. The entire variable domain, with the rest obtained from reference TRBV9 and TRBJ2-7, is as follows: DSGVTQTPKHLITATGQRVTLRCSPRSGDLSVYWYQQSLDQGLQFLIQYYNGEERAKGNILERFSAQQFPDLHSELNLSSLELGDSALYFCASSPGQGPYEQYFGPGTRLTVT.

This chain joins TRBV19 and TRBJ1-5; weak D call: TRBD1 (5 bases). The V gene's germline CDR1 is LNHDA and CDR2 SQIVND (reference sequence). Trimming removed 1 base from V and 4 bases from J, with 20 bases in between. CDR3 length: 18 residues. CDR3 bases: TGTGCCAGTAGTATAGGAAGGCAGGGAGAATCTTGGAATCAGCCCCAGCATTTT. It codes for CASSIGRQGESWNQPQHF.

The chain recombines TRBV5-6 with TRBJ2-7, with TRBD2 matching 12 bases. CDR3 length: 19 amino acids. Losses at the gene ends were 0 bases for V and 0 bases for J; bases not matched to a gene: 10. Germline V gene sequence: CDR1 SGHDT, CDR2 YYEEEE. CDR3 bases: TGTGCCAGCAGCTTGGTACCTCGACTAGCGGGGGAGGCCTCCTACGAGCAGTACTTC. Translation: CASSLVPRLAGEASYEQYF.